The 9 T cell receptor beta chains in this list originate from one sample, sequenced in a study of PD-L1 blockade in urothelial cancer. TCRdb keeps only in-frame clones here, not all; method: immunoSEQ multiplex PCR. Among approximately 50,000 clones, around four fifths were seen once, and the ten largest hold approximately 2%. Regarding time point: pretreatment peripheral blood. The source material was PBMCs, sampled around atezolizumab (anti-PD-L1) treatment. The receptor set was obtained from a man aged 50 to 60 with urothelial cancer.

The rearrangement joins TRBV5-6 to TRBJ1-6; possible D gene TRBD1, 6 bases. Germline CDR1 reads SGHDT; CDR2 reads YYEEEE. This CDR3 is 15 amino acids long. V lost 0 bases and J lost 9, with 13 bases in between. In DNA, the CDR3 is TGTGCCAGCAGCTTGGGTGCAGGGGCTCGTTCACCCCTCCACTTT. It is translated as CASSLGAGARSPLHF. Based on the CDR3 plus reference TRBV5-6 and TRBJ1-6, the full variable domain is DAGVTQSPTHLIKTRGQQVTLRCSPKSGHDTVSWYQQALGQGPQFIFQYYEEEERQRGNFPDRFSGHQFPNYSSELNVNALLLGDSALYLCASSLGAGARSPLHFGNGTRLTVT.

The genes are TRBV6-5 and TRBJ1-5; D might be TRBD1 (5 bases). Germline values: CDR1 MNHEY, CDR2 SVGAGI. This CDR3 is 15 amino acids long. V was clipped by 8 bases and J by 2 bases, with 16 bases between them. CDR3 DNA sequence: TGTGCCAGCGCTTCCGGGGGGGGAGGCAATCAGCCCCAGCATTTT. Its protein is CASASGGGGNQPQHF.

The CDR3 sequence is CASSLRTGMNTGELFF. In nucleotides, the CDR3 is TGTGCCAGCAGCCTTAGGACAGGGATGAACACCGGGGAGCTGTTTTTT. The chain employs TRBV7-2 and TRBJ2-2, with TRBD1 matching over 8 bases. J was trimmed by 1 base and V by 5 bases; bases with no gene match: 6. This CDR3 is 16 amino acids long. CDR1 is SGHTA, CDR2 FQGNSA, per germline.

The CDR3 DNA sequence: TGTGCCAGCAGCACACAGACAGGGAACACTGAAGCTTTCTTT. This encodes CASSTQTGNTEAFF. The J gene is TRBJ1-1, the V gene TRBV9; possibly TRBD1 for D (6 bases). The CDR3 runs to 14 residues. CDR1 and CDR2 (germline): SGDLS, YYNGEE. V was shortened by 4 bases and J by 1 base, with 11 bases between the two germline ends.

This chain links TRBV7-9 with TRBJ1-4, with D hard to call. Germline values: CDR1 SEHNR, CDR2 FQNEAQ (reference sequence). The V and J ends lost 5 bases and 13 bases respectively, with 23 bases between them. The CDR3 spans 15 residues. The CDR3 protein is CASSPLAGLQAGLFF. The DNA of the CDR3 is TGTGCCAGCAGCCCCTTGGCCGGACTCCAAGCGGGACTGTTTTTT. The complete variable domain, with remaining parts taken from reference TRBV7-9 and TRBJ1-4, reads DTGVSQNPRHKITKRGQNVTFRCDPISEHNRLYWYRQTLGQGPEFLTYFQNEAQLEKSRLLSDRFSAERPKGSFSTLEIQRTEQGDSAMYLCASSPLAGLQAGLFFGSGTQLSVL.

This clone was seen a few times. The chain joins TRBV29-1 to TRBJ2-2, with 7 bases aligning to TRBD1. CDR3 length equals 14 residues. V was pared by 6 bases and J by 3 bases, with 7 bases of the junction left unmatched. Germline V CDR1 and CDR2: SQVTM, ANQGSEA. CDR3 DNA: TGCAGCGTGTCTCGGACAGGAGACACCGGGGAGCTGTTTTTT. Its protein product is CSVSRTGDTGELFF.

The chain employs TRBV28 and TRBJ2-7; 7 bases are shared with TRBD1. J was trimmed by 2 bases and V by 3 bases; bases with no gene match: 4. CDR1 MDHEN and CDR2 SYDVKM come from the germline V gene. The CDR3 extends over 14 amino acids. The CDR3 region has the DNA TGTGCCAGCAGTTTCACAGGGGTACCCTACGAGCAGTACGTC. Protein product: CASSFTGVPYEQYV.

The rearrangement joins TRBV15 to TRBJ2-3, with a possible D match to TRBD2 (7 bases). V lost 1 base to trimming and J lost 7 bases, with 12 bases between them. Germline V CDR1 and CDR2: LNHNV, YYDKDF (reference sequence). This CDR3 contains 14 residues. The CDR3: CATSRAGGAYTQYF. For the CDR3, the DNA is TGTGCCACCAGCAGAGCTGGGGGGGCCTATACGCAGTATTTT.

V and J are TRBV29-1 and TRBJ1-4; TRBD1 agrees at 8 bases. V was pared by 4 bases and J by 8 bases, with 12 bases of the junction left unmatched. Germline V lookup: CDR1 SQVTM, CDR2 ANQGSEA. The CDR3 runs to 15 residues. The CDR3 loop reads CSVGQGWGLNEKLFF. As DNA, the CDR3 is TGCAGCGTTGGACAGGGGTGGGGATTGAACGAAAAACTGTTTTTT.